Listed here are 18 T cell receptor beta chains from one sample, sequenced in a study of T cell responses to AZD1222 COVID-19 vaccine. The protocol was immunoSEQ multiplex PCR, while the TCRdb copy is restricted to in-frame clones and leaves out a portion. The data hold some 170,000 clones, with 90% observed a single time. Specimen: peripheral blood, collected 28 days after the second dose of the MenACWY control vaccine. These receptors were collected from an adult who received the MenACWY meningococcal vaccine as a control.

The chain joins TRBV3-1 (or the pseudogene TRBV3-2) to TRBJ1-4; D is undetermined. Trimming took off 8 bases at V and 4 bases at J, with 2 bases between the two ends. The CDR3 has 10 amino acids. Germline V gene sequence: CDR1 LGHDT, CDR2 YNNKEL (reference sequence). CDR3 in DNA: TGTGCCAGCGGTAATGAAAAACTGTTTTTT. Its protein is CASGNEKLFF.

The chain recombines TRBV6-5 with TRBJ1-4; D might be TRBD1 (5 bases). CDR3 size: 14 residues. V was pared by 7 bases and J by 3 bases, with 12 bases between. Germline CDR1 is MNHEY and CDR2 is SVGAGI. The CDR3 region is CASTEGAANEKLFF. As DNA, the CDR3 is TGTGCCAGCACGGAAGGGGCGGCTAATGAAAAACTGTTTTTT.

The CDR3 region has the DNA TGTGCCAGCAGTGAGCAGAATAGCAATCAGCCCCAGCATTTT. This codes for CASSEQNSNQPQHF. The chain combines TRBV27 with TRBJ1-5; D call uncertain. The CDR3 spans 14 residues. V was cut by 5 bases and J by 0 bases, with 8 bases left in between. CDR1 is MNHEY, CDR2 SMNVEV, per germline (reference sequence).

The CDR3 here is CASGQGRNQPQHF. The CDR3 DNA reads TGTGCCAGTGGACAGGGACGAAATCAGCCCCAGCATTTT. V gene TRBV28 combines with J gene TRBJ1-5; TRBD1 matches at 8 bases. There are 13 residues in the CDR3. The germline CDR1 and CDR2 sequences are MDHEN and SYDVKM. V lost 9 bases to trimming and J lost 4 bases; unmatched junction nucleotides: 5.

V is TRBV24-1 and J is TRBJ2-2; D possibly matches TRBD1 or TRBD2 (5 bases each). The germline gives CDR1 KGHDR, CDR2 SFDVKD. V was cut by 5 bases and J by 8 bases, with 11 bases left in between. The CDR3 is 13 residues long. The CDR3 region has the DNA TGTGCCACCAGTGTTCATGAGGGGGGGGAGCTGTTTTTT. Amino acids: CATSVHEGGELFF.

The V gene is TRBV19, the J gene TRBJ1-4; D is unclear. V lost 5 bases and J lost 3, with 19 bases in between. This CDR3 is 17 amino acids long. Germline V gives CDR1 LNHDA, CDR2 SQIVND (reference sequence). The CDR3 DNA follows: TGTGCCAGTAGTTTCCGGGCGATTAAGACTCCTAATGAAAAACTGTTTTTT. It encodes CASSFRAIKTPNEKLFF.

V and J are TRBV12-3 or TRBV12-4 and TRBJ1-6, with D possibly TRBD1 on 6 matching bases. CDR3 length: 13 residues. V lost 4 bases and J lost 9, with 10 bases in between. For the CDR3, the DNA is TGTGCCAGCAGTTACAGGGTGGGTTCACCCCTCCACTTT. Translating gives CASSYRVGSPLHF.

This clone was observed once. The J gene is TRBJ1-1, the V gene TRBV6-5; D is unclear. This CDR3 is built from 15 residues. With 7 bases removed from V and 0 bases from J, the gap between germline ends came to 15 bases. Germline V gene data show CDR1 as MNHEY and CDR2 as SVGAGI. DNA of the CDR3: TGTGCCAGCAAAAGAACATTGACAATGAACACTGAAGCTTTCTTT. This gives the protein CASKRTLTMNTEAFF.

The rearrangement joins TRBV7-9 to TRBJ1-1, with D uncertain. The CDR3 loop spans 15 amino acids. Germline V lookup: CDR1 SEHNR, CDR2 FQNEAQ (reference sequence). Between the trimmed V and J ends, which lost 5 bases and 1 base, there was a span of 14 bases. The CDR3 nucleotides read TGTGCCAGCAGCCCTCTTGAGTCAAGGAACACTGAAGCTTTCTTT. Protein: CASSPLESRNTEAFF. The variable domain in full, with the rest retrieved from reference TRBV7-9 and TRBJ1-1, is DTGVSQNPRHKITKRGQNVTFRCDPISEHNRLYWYRQTLGQGPEFLTYFQNEAQLEKSRLLSDRFSAERPKGSFSTLEIQRTEQGDSAMYLCASSPLESRNTEAFFGQGTRLTVV.

The rearrangement joins TRBV7-9 to TRBJ1-4; the D gene is possibly TRBD1 (5 bases). Deletions cut 4 bases from V and 3 bases from J, with 9 bases between. The CDR3 loop spans 14 amino acids. Germline V gene data show CDR1 as SEHNR and CDR2 as FQNEAQ (reference sequence). CDR3 nucleotide sequence: TGTGCCAGCAGCTCGGACACGGCTAATGAAAAACTGTTTTTT. Translating it yields CASSSDTANEKLFF. The variable domain in full, with the rest retrieved from reference TRBV7-9 and TRBJ1-4, is DTGVSQNPRHKITKRGQNVTFRCDPISEHNRLYWYRQTLGQGPEFLTYFQNEAQLEKSRLLSDRFSAERPKGSFSTLEIQRTEQGDSAMYLCASSSDTANEKLFFGSGTQLSVL.

V and J are TRBV28 and TRBJ1-2; D is possibly TRBD1 (6 bases). CDR3 length: 14 residues. Trimming took off 5 bases at V and 5 bases at J, with 15 bases between the two ends. Germline CDR1 is MDHEN and CDR2 is SYDVKM. The CDR3 is CASSGAGVWYGYTF. Written as DNA, the CDR3 is TGTGCCAGCAGTGGGGCAGGGGTTTGGTATGGCTACACCTTC.

J is TRBJ2-2 and V is TRBV4-3; 8 bases map to TRBD2. Per germline, CDR1 LGHNA and CDR2 YSLEER. The junction had 10 bases not matched to a gene; V was cut back by 1 base and J by 3 bases. The CDR3 totals 18 residues. DNA for the CDR3: TGCGCCAGCAGCCAAGCATCGGGACTAGGGTTAGACACCGGGGAGCTGTTTTTT. It codes for CASSQASGLGLDTGELFF.

J is TRBJ1-6 and V is TRBV9; D gene uncertain. The CDR3 sequence is 15 residues long. Per the germline V gene, CDR1 is SGDLS and CDR2 is YYNGEE. Trimming took 0 bases from V and 7 from J, leaving 11 bases between them. The CDR3 bases are TGTGCCAGCAGCGTAGCAATCGACCCCAATTCACCCCTCCACTTT. It encodes CASSVAIDPNSPLHF.

V and J are TRBV24-1 and TRBJ1-4; the D gene is possibly TRBD1 (5 bases). Trimming took 5 bases from V and 7 from J, leaving 16 bases between them. The CDR3 extends over 15 amino acids. Germline V gene data show CDR1 as KGHDR and CDR2 as SFDVKD. CDR3: CATSGPARGGEKLFF. The CDR3 bases are TGTGCCACCAGTGGCCCCGCCCGGGGCGGTGAAAAACTGTTTTTT.

The chain has TRBV7-7 and TRBJ2-2; tentatively, D is TRBD1 (6 bases). The CDR3 sequence is 14 residues long. From germline, CDR1 is SSHAT and CDR2 FNYEAQ (reference sequence). Trimming cost V 2 bases and J 6 bases, with 10 bases left between them. For the CDR3, the DNA is TGTGCCAGCAGCTTAAGCCAGGGGCCCGGGGAGCTGTTTTTT. Encoded protein: CASSLSQGPGELFF. The full variable domain, with the rest looked up from reference TRBV7-7 and TRBJ2-2, is GAGVSQSPRYKVTKRGQDVTLRCDPISSHATLYWYQQALGQGPEFLTYFNYEAQPDKSGLPSDRFSAERPEGSISTLTIQRTEQRDSAMYRCASSLSQGPGELFFGEGSRLTVL.

The gene calls are TRBV11-3 and TRBJ2-2; D is perhaps TRBD2 (6 bases). CDR1 and CDR2 from the germline V gene are SGHNT and YENEEA. Trimming stripped 3 bases from V and 7 bases from J, with 18 bases between. The length of the CDR3 is 16 residues. The CDR3 bases are TGTGCCAGCAGCTTGAGAGGTGCGGGGAGAGACGGGGAGCTGTTTTTT. Translation gives CASSLRGAGRDGELFF.

The chain couples TRBV6-2 or TRBV6-3 to TRBJ1-2, with a weak D call TRBD1 (5 bases). The CDR3 spans 13 residues. Trimming took off 6 bases at V and 8 bases at J, with 16 bases between the two ends. Germline values: CDR1 MNHEY, CDR2 SVGEGT. Here the CDR3 reads CASSSTRVYGYTF. The CDR3 DNA is TGTGCCAGCAGCTCAACCAGGGTTTACGGCTACACCTTC.

The chain recombines TRBV7-3 with TRBJ2-3; D gene uncertain. The germline V and J ends were trimmed by 6 bases and 3 bases, with 10 bases remaining between them. CDR1 is SGHTA and CDR2 is FQGTGA in the germline V gene. The CDR3 loop spans 13 amino acids. In nucleotides, the CDR3 is TGTGCCAGCAGTCTCGGACCTACAGATACGCAGTATTTT. Encoded protein: CASSLGPTDTQYF.